This T cell receptor beta chain was identified during a study of shared clonotypes between healthy human individuals. The CDR3 totals 13 residues. V shed 5 bases and J shed 2 bases, with 10 bases lying between them. The germline CDR1 and CDR2 sequences are SGHTA and FQGNSA. TCRdb keeps only in-frame clones here, not all; method: immunoSEQ multiplex PCR. The sample consists of around 1,900,000 clones, around 93% of them appearing once. Positively selected for CCR7, the CD45RO-negative cells used as naive CD8 cells excluded terminally differentiated effector memory CD45RA+ cells. The specimen sequenced was naive CD8+ T cells from PBMCs. The J gene is TRBJ2-7, the V gene TRBV7-2, with D possibly being TRBD2 (6 bases). The TCR comes from a man between 18 and 29 years old in good health. Some clones in this sample may be carry-over from other donors' samples. Written as DNA, the CDR3 is TGTGCCAGCAGCCCGGGAGTGCCCTACGAGCAGTACTTC. Translated: CASSPGVPYEQYF.